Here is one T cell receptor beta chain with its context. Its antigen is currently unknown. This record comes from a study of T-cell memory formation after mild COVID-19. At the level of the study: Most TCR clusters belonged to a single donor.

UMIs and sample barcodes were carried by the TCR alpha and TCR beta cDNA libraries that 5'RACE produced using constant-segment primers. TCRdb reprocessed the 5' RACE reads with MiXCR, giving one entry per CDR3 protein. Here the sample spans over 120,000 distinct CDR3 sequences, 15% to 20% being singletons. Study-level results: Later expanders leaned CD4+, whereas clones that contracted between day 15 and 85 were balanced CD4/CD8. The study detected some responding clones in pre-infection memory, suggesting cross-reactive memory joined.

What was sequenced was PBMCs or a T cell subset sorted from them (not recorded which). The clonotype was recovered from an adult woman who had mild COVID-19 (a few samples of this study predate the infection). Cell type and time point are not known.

DNA of the CDR3: TGTGCCAGCAGCCAAGAGTATTACACTGAAGCTTTCTTT. As protein: CASSQEYYTEAFF. The chain uses TRBV14 and TRBJ1-1; the D is unclear. V was cut by 0 bases and J by 3 bases, with 5 bases left in between. Germline V gene lookup returns CDR1 SGHDN and CDR2 FVKESK. This CDR3 is 13 amino acids long.